This T cell receptor beta chain stems from a study of T-cell reconstitution after alpha-beta-depleted transplantation in children. Trimming stripped 8 bases from V and 5 bases from J, with 19 bases between. This CDR3 is 15 amino acids long. Germline CDR1 is MNHEY and CDR2 is SMNVEV (reference sequence). On this clonotype itself: A much larger clone differs from this one at a single base, so this may be a read error.

Unique molecular identifiers were incorporated when the TCRbeta library was constructed. TCRdb reanalysed the PCR reads using MiXCR and keeps one entry per CDR3 protein. The data show over 550,000 distinct CDR3 sequences, roughly a tenth seen once. The TCR was taken from a human donor who donated a stem cell graft to a child with acute myeloid leukemia. The specimen comprised PBMCs from the stem cell graft donor, sampled from the stem cell graft. The V gene is TRBV27, the J gene TRBJ1-5; D ambiguous. The CDR3 loop reads CASGRGEAPDQPQHF. Written as DNA, the CDR3 is TGTGCCAGCGGCCGGGGAGAGGCGCCGGATCAGCCCCAGCATTTT.